Below, 12 T cell receptor beta chains from the same sample are listed, as sequenced in a study of blood T cell repertoires in COVID-19 (dated by TCRdb to the early 2020s). The receptor library was made with the immunoSEQ multiplex PCR assay. TCRdb carries this immuneACCESS record with in-frame sequences only. Its versions omit some clonotypes, under half of them owing to an unresolved V gene in the studies checked, with the rest unexplained. The sample table shows approximately 190,000 clones, and roughly 80% are seen once. The biggest ten clones account for more than 4.5% of the sample. Input material: peripheral blood. These receptors were obtained from a woman under 40 with acute or convalescent COVID-19.

The chain couples TRBV28 to TRBJ2-3; TRBD1 matches at 9 bases. Germline-derived CDR1 and CDR2 are MDHEN and SYDVKM. V was pared by 5 bases and J by 1 base, with 7 bases of the junction left unmatched. The CDR3 runs to 16 residues. The CDR3 loop reads CASSTGTGKGTDTQYF. Here the CDR3 DNA reads TGTGCCAGCAGTACCGGGACAGGGAAGGGCACAGATACGCAGTATTTT. Supplemented by reference TRBV28 and TRBJ2-3, the full variable domain reads DVKVTQSSRYLVKRTGEKVFLECVQDMDHENMFWYRQDPGLGLRLIYFSYDVKMKEKGDIPEGYSVSREKKERFSLILESASTNQTSMYLCASSTGTGKGTDTQYFGPGTRLTVL.

The chain carries TRBV28 and TRBJ1-3, with 10 bases that match TRBD1. This CDR3 has 15 residues. J lost 7 bases, V lost 5 bases, and 8 bases had no gene match. CDR1 and CDR2 from the germline V gene are MDHEN and SYDVKM. The DNA for the CDR3 is TGTGCCAGCAGTGGGACAGGGGAGCGCTGGAACACCATATATTTT. The encoded protein is CASSGTGERWNTIYF.

In its sample, this clone was seen a few times. The chain's CDR3 is CASSSRGTQGNTEAFF. The DNA of the CDR3 is TGTGCCAGCAGCTCCAGAGGCACACAGGGGAACACTGAAGCTTTCTTT. The chain employs TRBV7-2 and TRBJ1-1, with D tentatively TRBD1 (6 bases). Germline CDR1 is SGHTA and CDR2 is FQGNSA. The V gene lost 4 bases and the J gene lost 1 base, with 16 bases spanning the gap. The CDR3 covers 16 residues.

V gene TRBV6-5 combines with J gene TRBJ1-3; D is perhaps TRBD1 (5 bases). Trimming removed 2 bases from V and 0 bases from J, with 11 bases in between. There are 16 residues in the CDR3. Germline CDR1 reads MNHEY; CDR2 reads SVGAGI. This CDR3 is CASSYNRFLSGNTIYF. The CDR3 nucleotides are TGTGCCAGCAGTTACAACAGGTTCCTCTCTGGAAACACCATATATTTT.

The chain uses TRBV4-3 and TRBJ2-1, with 11 positions matching TRBD2. V trimming: 0 bases; J trimming: 8 bases; junction bases outside the gene matches: 6. CDR1 and CDR2 from the germline V gene are LGHNA and YSLEER. CDR3 size: 16 residues. CDR3 sequence reads: CASSQEGLAGGYEQFF. CDR3 sequence (DNA): TGCGCCAGCAGCCAAGAGGGGCTAGCGGGGGGATATGAGCAGTTCTTC.

The chain couples TRBV23-1 to TRBJ1-2; a weak D match, TRBD1 (5 bases). TRBV23-1 belongs to the ORF category, with a function that is uncertain. This CDR3 comprises 16 residues. V was clipped by 2 bases and J by 1 base, with 14 bases between them. CDR3: CASSQKTEPFNYGYTF. CDR3 DNA sequence: TGCGCCAGCAGTCAAAAGACAGAACCCTTTAACTATGGCTACACCTTC.

This chain connects TRBV28 to TRBJ2-4, with 8 bases matching TRBD1. After removal of 5 bases from V and 1 base from J, the junction contained 4 bases not matched to a gene. This CDR3 region has 15 residues. Germline CDR1 reads MDHEN; CDR2 reads SYDVKM. The CDR3: CASSAQGAAKNIQYF. The CDR3 nucleotides read TGTGCCAGCAGTGCTCAGGGGGCGGCCAAAAACATTCAGTACTTC.

This chain uses TRBV6-5 with TRBJ1-1; D unclear. CDR3 size: 12 residues. The V end lost 4 bases, the J end lost 5 bases, and 8 bases lay between the germline ends. CDR1 is MNHEY and CDR2 is SVGAGI in the germline V gene. The CDR3 DNA reads TGTGCCAGCAGTTTCGGGGAGACTGAAGCTTTCTTT. Its protein is CASSFGETEAFF.

This clone was seen a single time. The rearrangement uses TRBV5-1 and TRBJ1-4; D perhaps matches TRBD1 (6 bases). The CDR3 covers 15 residues. Trimming removed 4 bases from V and 7 bases from J, with 17 bases in between. Germline V CDR1 and CDR2: SGHRS, YFSETQ. CDR3 in DNA: TGCGCCAGCAGCGGCCAACAGGGACGGGCTGAAAAACTGTTTTTT. It is translated as CASSGQQGRAEKLFF.

The rearrangement joins TRBV5-1 to TRBJ2-7; possible D gene TRBD1, 5 bases. V lost 6 bases, J lost 0 bases, and 10 bases lay in between. The germline V gene has CDR1 SGHRS and CDR2 YFSETQ. The CDR3 runs to 13 residues. CDR3 nucleotide sequence: TGCGCCAGCATGGGGCGGAGCTCCTACGAGCAGTACTTC. Residues: CASMGRSSYEQYF.

V is TRBV2 and J is TRBJ1-2; maybe TRBD1 (5 bases). V was clipped by 2 bases and J by 6 bases, with 13 bases between them. The length of the CDR3 is 14 residues. Germline CDR1 SNHLY, CDR2 FYNNEI. Written as DNA, the CDR3 is TGTGCCAGCAGTGAACACTCGACAGAGAATGGCTACACCTTC. Protein sequence: CASSEHSTENGYTF.

In nucleotides, the CDR3 is TGCGCCAGCAGCAGAGGGGGTGAGGTATCCTACGAGCAGTACTTC. Amino acids: CASSRGGEVSYEQYF. V is TRBV5-1 and J is TRBJ2-7, with D maybe TRBD1 (6 bases). The CDR3 covers 15 residues. Per the germline V gene, CDR1 is SGHRS and CDR2 is YFSETQ. V was pared by 4 bases and J by 1 base, with 15 bases between.